Detailed here is one TCR beta chain. Its antigen is undetermined. The source of the sample is a study of T-cell reconstitution after alpha-beta-depleted transplantation in children. Study-level results: Expanded clones from the graft, numbering several hundred, reportedly supplied alpha-beta T cells about two months after transplant.

Unique molecular identifiers were incorporated when the TCRbeta library was constructed. In TCRdb, the PCR reads were re-called with MiXCR into one record per CDR3 protein. The sample carries about 580,000 distinct CDR3 sequences, 25% to 30% recorded once. Germline CDR1 KGHDR, CDR2 SFDVKD. This CDR3 spans 13 amino acids. V was clipped by 1 base and J by 9 bases, with 9 bases between them. This receptor was identified in a boy under two years old with Wiskott-Aldrich syndrome, due to receive a stem cell transplant. Sequenced here: PBMCs, sampled before TCRalphabeta/CD19-depleted stem cell transplant. V is TRBV24-1 and J is TRBJ1-5; possibly TRBD1 for D (5 bases). The CDR3 coding sequence is TGTGCCACCAGTGATTTTCCGGGGACGCCCCAGCATTTT. Translated, it gives CATSDFPGTPQHF.